This TCR beta chain originates from a study of blood T cell repertoires in COVID-19. In the study overall: Sources were T cells, B-cell-depleted T cells, or PBMCs; the material itself was cDNA or gDNA.

Libraries were prepared by immunoSEQ multiplex PCR; TCRdb keeps only in-frame clonotypes and omits some of them. Of under 350,000 clones in the sample, 65% to 90% were seen once. The count of this clone is one. This CDR3 region has 16 residues. J gave up 13 bases and V 0 bases, and 11 bases lay outside the gene matches. The germline CDR1 and CDR2 sequences are MGHRA and YSYEKL. The genes are TRBV4-1 and TRBJ2-1; 11 positions match TRBD2. The sample was PBMCs or T cells enriched from blood (not recorded which). The clonotype comes from a woman aged 40 to 49 with acute COVID-19. CDR3 sequence: CASSQELSRLAGGQFF. CDR3 in DNA: TGCGCCAGCAGCCAAGAATTGTCCAGGCTAGCGGGAGGTCAGTTCTTC.